Detailed here is one T cell receptor (beta chain). What it binds is not known. The CDR3 loop spans 15 amino acids. With V trimmed by 3 bases and J by 4 bases, 4 bases remained unmatched. TCRdb re-called the 5' RACE reads through MiXCR, storing one row per CDR3 protein. This sample has about 900,000 distinct CDR3 sequences, with 9% to 15% found just once. The sample originates from a study of identical twins. General study findings and limits: Among out-of-frame alpha sequences shared by twins, low generation probability occurred in excess.

The same sample was also used in a study of yellow fever vaccine responses in identical twins.

The receptor's source is a woman aged 18-30 years in good health. Input material: PBMCs. The chain uses TRBV12-3 or TRBV12-4 and TRBJ2-5, with 11 bases that match TRBD2. CDR3 sequence reads: CASSFLAGGAETQYF. CDR3 bases: TGTGCCAGCAGTTTTTTAGCGGGAGGGGCAGAGACCCAGTACTTC.